This T cell receptor (beta chain) was profiled in a study of T cell responses to AZD1222 COVID-19 vaccine. Turning to this clone: Its antigen is not known.

Assay used: immunoSEQ multiplex PCR; TCRdb lists only in-frame clones, some missing. Of about 150,000 clones detected, over 70% appear once; the ten largest clones hold just over 9%. Study results and limitations: Distributed over spike, vaccine-associated CD4 TCRs predominated at 160-218 and 743-854. Spike-specific TCR breadth rose after two AZD1222 doses, and depth rose as well.

The material sequenced was peripheral blood, taken 28 days after the second AZD1222 dose. The TCR comes from an adult who received the AZD1222 COVID-19 vaccine.

CDR3 DNA sequence: TGTGCCAGCATCAAACCAAACACAGATACGCAGTATTTT. This sequence encodes CASIKPNTDTQYF. The V and J genes are TRBV6-5 and TRBJ2-3; D is unclear. V lost 7 bases and J lost 2, with 10 bases in between. The CDR3 is made up of 13 amino acids. Germline V gene lookup returns CDR1 MNHEY and CDR2 SVGAGI.